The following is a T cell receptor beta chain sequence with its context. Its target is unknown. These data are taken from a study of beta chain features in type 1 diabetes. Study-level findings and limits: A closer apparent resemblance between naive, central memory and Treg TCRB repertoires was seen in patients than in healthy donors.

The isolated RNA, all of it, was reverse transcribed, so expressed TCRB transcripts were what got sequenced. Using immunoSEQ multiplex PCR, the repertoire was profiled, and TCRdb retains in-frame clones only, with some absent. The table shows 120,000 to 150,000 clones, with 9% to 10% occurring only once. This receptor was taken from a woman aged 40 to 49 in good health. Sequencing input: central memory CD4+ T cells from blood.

CDR3 residues: CASSSERPYEQYF. CDR3 nucleotide sequence: TGCGCCAGCAGCTCGGAGCGTCCCTACGAGCAGTACTTC. The V gene is TRBV5-1, the J gene TRBJ2-5; D is uncertain. Near its end, the DNA agrees better with TRBJ2-7, so the J call may be wrong. Germline assignment: CDR1 SGHRS and CDR2 YFSETQ. The CDR3 totals 13 residues.